A single sample gave rise to the 20 T cell receptor beta chains below, sequenced in a study of blood T cell repertoires in COVID-19. Assay used: immunoSEQ multiplex PCR; TCRdb lists only in-frame clones, some missing. The top ten hold about 3.9% of the sample, which has roughly 88,000 clones, 90% to 95% seen once. Sequenced sample: peripheral blood. Receptors originate from a woman aged 45-60 years in a cohort sampled during active COVID-19.

The chain combines TRBV6-5 with TRBJ1-2; D gene unclear. Germline-derived CDR1 and CDR2 are MNHEY and SVGAGI. V was cut by 0 bases and J by 4 bases, with 9 bases left in between. The CDR3 loop spans 14 amino acids. This CDR3 reads CASSYSISSYGYTF. As DNA, the CDR3 is TGTGCCAGCAGTTACTCAATTTCCAGCTATGGCTACACCTTC.

V and J are TRBV11-3 and TRBJ2-3; D call uncertain. Looked up from germline, CDR1 is SGHNT and CDR2 is YENEEA. The CDR3 totals 13 residues. V was cut by 4 bases and J by 2 bases, with 7 bases left in between. This CDR3 reads CASSSQLTDTQYF. The CDR3, as DNA: TGTGCCAGCAGCTCTCAACTCACAGATACGCAGTATTTT.

J is TRBJ2-5 and V is TRBV3-1 (or the pseudogene TRBV3-2); tentatively, D is TRBD2 (5 bases). CDR3 length equals 17 residues. Deletions cut 0 bases from V and 7 bases from J, with 21 bases between. Germline CDR1 and CDR2: LGHDT and YNNKEL (reference sequence). The CDR3 spells CASSQEILERSLVTQYF. CDR3 sequence (DNA): TGTGCCAGCAGCCAAGAGATTTTGGAGCGGTCCCTCGTGACCCAGTACTTC.

The DNA of the CDR3 is TGTGCCAGCAGCCCGGGAAACACTTTGGGCATTCAGTACTTC. This gives the protein CASSPGNTLGIQYF. The V and J genes are TRBV3-1 (or the pseudogene TRBV3-2) and TRBJ2-4; tentative D call: TRBD2 (5 bases). This CDR3 contains 14 residues. The ends were cut back, 4 bases at V and 9 bases at J, with 16 bases in the middle. Germline V gives CDR1 LGHDT, CDR2 YNNKEL (reference sequence).

The chain joins TRBV3-1 (or the pseudogene TRBV3-2) to TRBJ2-1; 7 bases are a match to TRBD1. This CDR3 has 13 residues. Germline CDR1 LGHDT, CDR2 YNNKEL (reference sequence). The ends lost 2 bases at V and 13 bases at J; junction bases unmatched: 8. CDR3 bases: TGTGCCAGCAGCCAACTGGCAGGGGGTGACCAGTTCTTC. Translating gives CASSQLAGGDQFF.

V is TRBV1 and J is TRBJ2-7; the tabulated D call, TRBD1, remains unverified against the DNA. TRBV1 is a pseudogene segment. This CDR3 has 16 residues. CDR3 loop: CTSSRGQGRKSYEQYF. The CDR3 DNA follows: TGCACCAGCAGCCGAGGACAGGGCAGAAAATCCTACGAGCAGTACTTC.

This chain joins TRBV3-1 (or the pseudogene TRBV3-2) and TRBJ2-1, with D perhaps TRBD2 (6 bases). The CDR3 extends over 14 amino acids. V lost 0 bases and J lost 6, with 9 bases in between. The germline CDR1 and CDR2 sequences are LGHDT and YNNKEL (reference sequence). The CDR3 sequence is CASSQEALANEQFF. The CDR3 bases are TGTGCCAGCAGCCAAGAGGCACTAGCCAATGAGCAGTTCTTC.

The J gene is TRBJ1-2, the V gene TRBV4-1, with TRBD1 identical over 8 bases. J gave up 3 bases and V 3 bases, and 6 bases lay outside the gene matches. Germline V gene data show CDR1 as MGHRA and CDR2 as YSYEKL. The CDR3 covers 15 residues. CDR3 sequence reads: CASSQPTTGDYGYTF. CDR3 bases: TGCGCCAGCAGCCAGCCAACGACAGGGGACTATGGCTACACCTTC.

The chain carries TRBV5-1 and TRBJ2-3, with 7 bases fitting TRBD1. The CDR3 consists of 17 residues. With 2 bases clipped from V and 1 base from J, the junction kept 10 bases outside the gene matches. Germline V gives CDR1 SGHRS, CDR2 YFSETQ. The DNA of the CDR3 is TGCGCCAGCAGCTTAGACCCGACAGGGAGCGGCACAGATACGCAGTATTTT. Translating it yields CASSLDPTGSGTDTQYF.

The V gene is TRBV12-5, the J gene TRBJ2-2, with D maybe TRBD2 (5 bases). Trimming cost V 2 bases and J 6 bases, with 7 bases left between them. The CDR3 is made up of 13 amino acids. Germline V gene sequence: CDR1 LGHNT, CDR2 FRNRAP. DNA for the CDR3: TGTGCTAGTGGTTTGAGACTATCCGGGGAGCTGTTTTTT. It translates to CASGLRLSGELFF.

This clone was counted a single time. The chain is built from TRBV6-5 and TRBJ2-3; 8 bases are shared with TRBD2. J was trimmed by 5 bases and V by 6 bases; bases with no gene match: 10. The CDR3 totals 15 residues. Germline assignment: CDR1 MNHEY and CDR2 SVGAGI. The CDR3 DNA reads as TGTGCCAGCAGGGATTCGGGGGGGCCGGGAGATACGCAGTATTTT. Its translation is CASRDSGGPGDTQYF.

The chain uses TRBV6-1 and TRBJ2-7, with TRBD1 matching over 7 bases. Trimming cost V 2 bases and J 4 bases; bases outside gene matches: 8. The length of the CDR3 is 15 residues. Germline CDR1 is MNHNS and CDR2 is SASEGT. The CDR3 here is CASSELSDREYEQYF. In DNA form, the CDR3 reads TGTGCCAGCAGTGAATTATCCGACAGGGAGTACGAGCAGTACTTC.

This chain joins TRBV7-9 and TRBJ2-3; D call uncertain. The CDR3 is 14 residues long. The V gene's germline CDR1 is SEHNR and CDR2 FQNEAQ (reference sequence). V lost 3 bases and J lost 0, with 7 bases in between. The CDR3 is CASSLSASTDTQYF. The CDR3 nucleotides read TGTGCCAGCAGCTTGAGTGCTAGCACAGATACGCAGTATTTT.

The V call is TRBV20-1, the J call TRBJ1-1; 7 nucleotides align to TRBD1. The germline V gene encodes CDR1 DFQATT and CDR2 SNEGSKA (reference sequence). The trim removed 3 bases at V and 4 bases at J, leaving 8 bases unmatched. The CDR3 spans 14 residues. The CDR3 nucleotides read TGCAGTGCTAGTCCACAGGGGTGGGGCACTGAAGCTTTCTTT. As protein: CSASPQGWGTEAFF.

There are a few counts of this clone. The CDR3, as DNA: TGTGCCAGCAGGGACAGTTCTGGAAACACCATATATTTT. Translating it yields CASRDSSGNTIYF. The chain combines TRBV7-9 with TRBJ1-3; a possible D gene is TRBD1 (6 bases). With 6 bases removed from V and 1 base from J, the gap between germline ends came to 7 bases. The CDR3 has 13 residues. Germline loops: CDR1 SEHNR, CDR2 FQNEAQ (reference sequence).

The J gene is TRBJ2-5, the V gene TRBV7-8, with D perhaps TRBD1 (6 bases). The CDR3 extends over 15 amino acids. Germline V gives CDR1 SGHVS, CDR2 FQNEAQ. The V end was cut by 1 base, the J end by 5 bases, with 14 bases between. The CDR3 coding sequence is TGTGCCAGCAGCTTAGGGGGGCGGGTCCAGGAGACCCAGTACTTC. Translating it yields CASSLGGRVQETQYF.

The V and J genes are TRBV10-3 and TRBJ2-3, with TRBD2 matching over 12 bases. With V trimmed by 5 bases and J by 4 bases, 13 bases remained unmatched. The CDR3 has 18 amino acids. From germline, CDR1 is ENHRY and CDR2 SYGVKD. The CDR3 here is CAISSPLWTSGVSDTQYF. The CDR3 DNA is TGTGCCATCAGTTCACCCCTTTGGACTAGCGGGGTTTCAGATACGCAGTATTTT.

The chain combines TRBV5-4 with TRBJ1-1, with D perhaps TRBD1 (6 bases). The V end lost 4 bases, the J end lost 1 base, and 14 bases lay between the germline ends. The CDR3 loop spans 15 amino acids. CDR1 is SGHNT, CDR2 YYREEE, per germline (reference sequence). CDR3 nucleotides: TGTGCCAGCAGCCCGGGGGGCGGACAGAACACTGAAGCTTTCTTT. Its protein is CASSPGGGQNTEAFF.

This chain uses TRBV6-5 with TRBJ2-3; TRBD1 aligns across 7 bases. The length of the CDR3 is 14 residues. Germline values: CDR1 MNHEY, CDR2 SVGAGI. V shed 6 bases and J 4 bases; nucleotides not matched to a gene: 7. The CDR3 is CASRPDRVSDTQYF. The CDR3 DNA is TGTGCCAGCAGGCCAGACAGGGTTTCAGATACGCAGTATTTT.

The chain carries TRBV27 and TRBJ2-7; 7 positions agree with TRBD2. CDR3 size: 15 residues. Germline lookup yields CDR1 MNHEY and CDR2 SMNVEV (reference sequence). V lost 2 bases to trimming and J lost 2 bases; unmatched junction nucleotides: 6. CDR3 amino acids: CASSLGLAETYEQYF. Here the CDR3 DNA reads TGTGCCAGCAGTTTAGGGCTAGCGGAGACCTACGAGCAGTACTTC.